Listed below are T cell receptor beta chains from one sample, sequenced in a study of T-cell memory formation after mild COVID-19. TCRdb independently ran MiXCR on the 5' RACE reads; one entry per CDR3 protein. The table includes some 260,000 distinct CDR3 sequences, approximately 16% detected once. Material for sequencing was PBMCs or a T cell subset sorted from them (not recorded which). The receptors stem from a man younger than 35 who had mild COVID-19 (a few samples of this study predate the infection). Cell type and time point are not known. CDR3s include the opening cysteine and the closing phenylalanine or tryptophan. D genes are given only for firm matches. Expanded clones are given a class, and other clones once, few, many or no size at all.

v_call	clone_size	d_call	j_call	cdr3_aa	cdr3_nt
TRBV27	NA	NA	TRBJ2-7	CASSSPGGVGGYEQYF	TGTGCCAGCAGTTCCCCCGGAGGTGTAGGGGGTTACGAGCAGTACTTC
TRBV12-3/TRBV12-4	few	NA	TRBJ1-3	CASSSYGTGNTIYF	TGTGCCAGCAGTAGCTACGGCACTGGAAACACCATATATTTT
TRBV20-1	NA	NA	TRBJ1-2	CSARVWDKANYGYTF	TGCAGTGCTAGAGTTTGGGATAAAGCGAACTATGGCTACACCTTC
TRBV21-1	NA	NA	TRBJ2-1	CASSMGKNEQFF	TGTGCCAGCAGCATGGGTAAAAATGAGCAGTTCTTC
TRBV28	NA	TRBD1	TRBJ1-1	CASSQNQQGKAFF	TGTGCCAGCAGCCAAAACCAACAGGGGAAAGCTTTCTTT
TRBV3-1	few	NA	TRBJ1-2	CASSRQANYGYTF	TGTGCCAGCAGCCGGCAGGCTAACTATGGCTACACCTTC
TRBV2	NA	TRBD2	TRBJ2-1	CASGEGPGFF	TGTGCCAGCGGGGAGGGGCCCGGGTTCTTC
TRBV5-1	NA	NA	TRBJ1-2	CASSLDPPAVAGYGYTF	TGCGCCAGCAGCTTGGATCCTCCGGCAGTGGCAGGCTATGGCTACACCTTC
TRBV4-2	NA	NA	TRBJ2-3	CASSQEVLARLTDTQYF	TGTGCCAGCAGCCAAGAAGTCCTAGCTAGACTCACAGATACGCAGTATTTT
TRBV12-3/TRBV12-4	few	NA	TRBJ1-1	CASSWGGKTEAFF	TGTGCCAGCAGCTGGGGGGGCAAGACTGAAGCTTTCTTT
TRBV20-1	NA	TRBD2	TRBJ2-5	CSARDPRRTSDRETQYF	TGCAGTGCTAGAGACCCGAGACGGACTAGCGATCGAGAGACCCAGTACTTC
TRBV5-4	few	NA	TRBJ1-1	CASSGSTGLTMNTEAFF	TGTGCCAGCAGCGGTTCCACGGGATTGACGATGAACACTGAAGCTTTCTTT
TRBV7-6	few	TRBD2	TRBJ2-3	CASSSGLAGGADTQYF	TGTGCCAGCAGCTCGGGACTAGCGGGGGGGGCAGATACGCAGTATTTT